This T cell receptor beta chain is drawn from a study of CD8 T cells in ankylosing spondylitis. Points from the study as a whole: A motif of 7 or 8 highly homologous TCR beta variants was seen as apparently characteristic of ankylosing spondylitis blood. Some motif variants had been reported before (in reactive arthritis synovial fluid and blood). As for the disease-linked clones, they showed a CD8+ phenotype and occurred at relatively low frequencies in peripheral blood.

Concerning this clonotype itself: As yet, its antigen is unknown.

One entry per CDR3 protein, called by TCRdb with MiXCR from the 5' RACE reads. Among 250,000 to 300,000 distinct CDR3 sequences, 15% to 25% were seen once, and the ten largest hold 7.5% to 9%. The germline gives CDR1 SGHRS, CDR2 YFSETQ. CDR3 length: 17 residues. With 4 bases clipped from V and 4 bases from J, the junction kept 9 bases outside the gene matches. J is TRBJ2-5 and V is TRBV5-1, with 14 nucleotides matching TRBD2. Material: blood, either unsorted or a sorted T cell fraction (not recorded which). The receptor was derived from a male donor with ankylosing spondylitis or in good health (not recorded which). DNA of the CDR3: TGCGCCAGCAGCCACGGGACTAGCGGGAGCGTGGGAGAGACCCAGTACTTC. Translation gives CASSHGTSGSVGETQYF.